Listed below are T cell receptor beta chains from one sample, sequenced in a study of human T cells and chemical hapten exposure. TCRdb ran MiXCR on the RACE reads and lists one entry per CDR3 protein. The repertoire holds roughly 180,000 distinct CDR3 sequences, with around 22% as singletons. The sample in question was whole blood, obtained in connection with sensitization to the hapten diphenylcyclopropenone (DPC). These receptors all stem from a woman between 45 and 60 years old with alopecia areata. Some clones in this sample may be carry-over from other donors' samples. Both conserved end residues are part of each CDR3. D genes are given only for firm matches. Clone size is given for some rows only: seen once, a few or many times, or a class if the clone is expanded.

size: NA
V: TRBV7-2
D: NA
J: TRBJ2-3
DNA: TGTGCCAGCACCTGGCTTGGGTCTGCAGATACGCAGTATTTT
CDR3: CASTWLGSADTQYF

size: NA
V: TRBV3-1
D: NA
J: TRBJ1-5
DNA: TGTGCCAGCAGCCAGACCTTAGGTCAGCCCCAGCATTTT
CDR3: CASSQTLGQPQHF

size: few
V: TRBV5-1
D: TRBD2
J: TRBJ2-7
DNA: TGCGCCAGCAGCTTAGCGGGAGGGATCTCCTACGAGCAGTACTTC
CDR3: CASSLAGGISYEQYF

size: few
V: TRBV20-1
D: TRBD2
J: TRBJ2-1
DNA: TGCAGTGCTAGAATCGGACTAGCGGGTGGGGATGAGCAGTTCTTC
CDR3: CSARIGLAGGDEQFF

size: NA
V: TRBV20-1
D: NA
J: TRBJ2-1
DNA: TGCAGTGCTAGTCCCGGGACTGGTTACAATGAGCAGTTCTTC
CDR3: CSASPGTGYNEQFF

size: few
V: TRBV24-1
D: TRBD1
J: TRBJ2-1
DNA: TGTGCCACCAGTGACCCAGGGGGCTACAATGAGCAGTTCTTC
CDR3: CATSDPGGYNEQFF

size: NA
V: TRBV29-1
D: NA
J: TRBJ2-7
DNA: TGCAGCGGCCATTCGGACCGTTCGGAGCAGTACTTC
CDR3: CSGHSDRSEQYF

size: NA
V: TRBV7-2
D: NA
J: TRBJ1-2
DNA: TGTGCCAGCAGCTTAGGGGGGGCTGTCAAGGATCAAGGCTACACCTTC
CDR3: CASSLGGAVKDQGYTF

size: NA
V: TRBV6-2/TRBV6-3
D: TRBD1
J: TRBJ1-2
DNA: TGTGCCAGCAGGCGCACCGGGACAGGGAATGGCTACACCTTC
CDR3: CASRRTGTGNGYTF

size: few
V: TRBV10-2
D: NA
J: TRBJ2-1
DNA: TGCGCCAGCAGTGAGTCTTCCCCCTACAATGAGCAGTTCTTC
CDR3: CASSESSPYNEQFF

size: few
V: TRBV5-1
D: NA
J: TRBJ1-6
DNA: TGCGCCAGCAGCTTGGAAATTGGCAGTGGAAATAATTCACCCCTCCACTTT
CDR3: CASSLEIGSGNNSPLHF

size: once
V: TRBV29-1
D: NA
J: TRBJ2-5
DNA: TGCAGCTCACAGGGGGGGGACCAAGAGACCCAGTACTTC
CDR3: CSSQGGDQETQYF

size: NA
V: TRBV10-3
D: NA
J: TRBJ2-5
DNA: TGTGCCATCAGTGCCACCGGGACGGAAAAAGAGACCCAGTACTTC
CDR3: CAISATGTEKETQYF

size: NA
V: TRBV3-1
D: NA
J: TRBJ1-4
DNA: TGTGCCAGAAGCCAAGTGAGGGGGAGGGAAAAACTGTTTTTT
CDR3: CARSQVRGREKLFF

size: NA
V: TRBV28
D: TRBD2
J: TRBJ2-5
DNA: TGTGCCAGCAGTTCCGGGGGGTCAGAGACCCAGTACTTC
CDR3: CASSSGGSETQYF

size: few
V: TRBV7-9
D: NA
J: TRBJ2-5
DNA: TGTGCCAGCAGCTTAGAAGCCGGAGAGACCCAGTACTTC
CDR3: CASSLEAGETQYF

size: NA
V: TRBV15
D: TRBD1
J: TRBJ1-4
DNA: TGTGCCACCAGCCCAGAGGGCAGGGGGCGACATGAAAAACTGTTTTTT
CDR3: CATSPEGRGRHEKLFF

size: once
V: TRBV24-1
D: NA
J: TRBJ2-5
DNA: TGTGCCACCAGTGAGTCAAGGGACGGCCAAGAGACCCAGTACTTC
CDR3: CATSESRDGQETQYF

size: NA
V: TRBV7-9
D: NA
J: TRBJ1-4
DNA: TGTGCCAGCAGCTTAGGGGACACAACGCATTATGAAAAACTGTTTTTT
CDR3: CASSLGDTTHYEKLFF

size: many
V: TRBV29-1
D: NA
J: TRBJ2-1
DNA: TGCAGCGCCTCCCCGGCGCTACCCTCCTACAATGAGCAGTTCTTC
CDR3: CSASPALPSYNEQFF

size: NA
V: TRBV6-5
D: NA
J: TRBJ1-2
DNA: TGTGCCAGCAGTGTCGACAACTATGGCTACACCTTC
CDR3: CASSVDNYGYTF

size: NA
V: TRBV28
D: TRBD2
J: TRBJ2-1
DNA: TGTGCCAGCAGTTTACTGCGGGAGTGGGAGAATGAGCAGTTCTTC
CDR3: CASSLLREWENEQFF

size: few
V: TRBV20-1
D: NA
J: TRBJ2-1
DNA: TGCAGTACGTCAGCCAGACTAGTAACGAAAAATGAGCAGTTCTTC
CDR3: CSTSARLVTKNEQFF

size: NA
V: TRBV20-1
D: NA
J: TRBJ2-1
DNA: TGCAGTGCTGTAGCGAGAAGCTCCTACAATGAGCAGTTCTTC
CDR3: CSAVARSSYNEQFF

size: NA
V: TRBV20-1
D: NA
J: TRBJ1-5
DNA: TGCAGTGCTAGAGATCACGAGGACGCAGGGCCCCAGCATTTT
CDR3: CSARDHEDAGPQHF

size: NA
V: TRBV7-9
D: NA
J: TRBJ2-7
DNA: TGTGCCAGCAGCCCGGGACTGTCCGCGGGTGAGCAGTACTTC
CDR3: CASSPGLSAGEQYF

size: NA
V: TRBV7-2
D: NA
J: TRBJ2-7
DNA: TGTGTCAGCAGCTTTCGGAACTACGAGCAGTACTTC
CDR3: CVSSFRNYEQYF

size: few
V: TRBV5-1
D: TRBD2
J: TRBJ2-2
DNA: TGCGCCAGCAGCTTGAAGCGGGGCACCGGGGAGCTGTTTTTT
CDR3: CASSLKRGTGELFF

size: NA
V: TRBV29-1
D: NA
J: TRBJ1-2
DNA: TGCAGCGTTGGTCGGGACTTCCCAAACTATGGCTACACCTTC
CDR3: CSVGRDFPNYGYTF

size: NA
V: TRBV7-6
D: TRBD1
J: TRBJ2-2
DNA: TGTGCCAGCAGCCTACAAACAGGGGTCGGCGGGGAGCTGTTTTTT
CDR3: CASSLQTGVGGELFF

size: many
V: TRBV29-1
D: TRBD1
J: TRBJ2-7
DNA: TGCAGCGCCTCCTCCGGGACAGGGATCGAGCAGTACTTC
CDR3: CSASSGTGIEQYF

size: NA
V: TRBV12-3/TRBV12-4
D: NA
J: TRBJ2-1
DNA: TGTGCCAGTAGGAGCAATCGTGGTTGGGGGGCGCAGTTCTTC
CDR3: CASRSNRGWGAQFF

size: many
V: TRBV29-1
D: NA
J: TRBJ1-1
DNA: TGCAGCGTTGACCTTTCTGGGAACACTGAAGCTTTCTTT
CDR3: CSVDLSGNTEAFF

size: few
V: TRBV5-1
D: NA
J: TRBJ1-1
DNA: TGCGCCAGCAGCTTGGTCGCCGTTGGGAACACTGAAGCTTTCTTT
CDR3: CASSLVAVGNTEAFF

size: NA
V: TRBV4-1
D: NA
J: TRBJ1-2
DNA: TGCGCCAGCAGCCATCTTTCCAGGTTTCGGTATGGCTACACCTTC
CDR3: CASSHLSRFRYGYTF

size: few
V: TRBV12-3/TRBV12-4
D: NA
J: TRBJ2-2
DNA: TGTGCCAGCCGCCTCAGCGCGGGGGAGCTGTTTTTT
CDR3: CASRLSAGELFF

size: NA
V: TRBV5-1
D: NA
J: TRBJ2-5
DNA: TGCGCCAGCAGCTTAGGACTTCACCAAGAGACCCAGTACTTC
CDR3: CASSLGLHQETQYF

size: few
V: TRBV10-3
D: NA
J: TRBJ2-1
DNA: TGTGCCATCCGTGACCCCTTTGGGCTTTCGTACAATGAGCAGTTCTTC
CDR3: CAIRDPFGLSYNEQFF

size: few
V: TRBV14
D: NA
J: TRBJ1-6
DNA: TGTGCCAGCAGCCCTCTAAATTCACCCCTCCACTTT
CDR3: CASSPLNSPLHF

size: few
V: TRBV9
D: NA
J: TRBJ1-1
DNA: TGTGCCAGCACCCTCTTGCCGAACACTGAAGCTTTCTTT
CDR3: CASTLLPNTEAFF

size: NA
V: TRBV5-1
D: NA
J: TRBJ2-7
DNA: TGCGCCAGCAGCTTGGATTTCTACGAGCAGTACTTC
CDR3: CASSLDFYEQYF

size: few
V: TRBV4-2
D: NA
J: TRBJ1-1
DNA: TGTGCCAGCAGCCAAGATCTAATAAGTCGGCAGTCGATAGGGACTGAAGCTTTCTTT
CDR3: CASSQDLISRQSIGTEAFF

size: few
V: TRBV3-1
D: TRBD1
J: TRBJ1-1
DNA: TGTGCCAGCAGCCAAGAAGGGGGACAGAGAGCTTTCTTT
CDR3: CASSQEGGQRAFF

size: NA
V: TRBV12-3/TRBV12-4
D: TRBD1
J: TRBJ2-7
DNA: TGTGCCAGCACCCGGACAGGTTCTAACTACGAGCAGTACTTC
CDR3: CASTRTGSNYEQYF

size: few
V: TRBV20-1
D: NA
J: TRBJ2-1
DNA: TGCAGTGCAATAGGCCAAAGGCTTTTGAATGAGCAGTTCTTC
CDR3: CSAIGQRLLNEQFF

size: many
V: TRBV6-5
D: NA
J: TRBJ2-1
DNA: TGTGCCAGCAGGGGGCTTATCTCCTACAATGAGCAGTTCTTC
CDR3: CASRGLISYNEQFF

size: NA
V: TRBV2
D: TRBD2
J: TRBJ2-3
DNA: TGTGCCAGCAATAGCGGGAGGGCCGTGAATACGCAGTATTTT
CDR3: CASNSGRAVNTQYF

size: many
V: TRBV29-1
D: NA
J: TRBJ1-4
DNA: TGCAGCGTTGCATCGGGGGTAAAGGCTAATGAAAAACTGTTTTTT
CDR3: CSVASGVKANEKLFF

size: few
V: TRBV20-1
D: TRBD2
J: TRBJ2-7
DNA: TGCAGTGCTAGAGTAGCGGGATTGTCCTACGAGCAGTACTTC
CDR3: CSARVAGLSYEQYF

size: NA
V: TRBV7-9
D: NA
J: TRBJ2-2
DNA: TGTGCCAGCAGCTTTACGACATTGACGAACACCGGGGAGCTGTTTTTT
CDR3: CASSFTTLTNTGELFF

size: few
V: TRBV5-1
D: NA
J: TRBJ1-1
DNA: TGCGCCAGCAGCTTGGAGATGGGGACTGAAGCTTTCTTT
CDR3: CASSLEMGTEAFF

size: few
V: TRBV24-1
D: NA
J: TRBJ2-3
DNA: TGTGCCACCAGTGATCCTAATGTGAATACGCAGTATTTT
CDR3: CATSDPNVNTQYF

size: NA
V: TRBV29-1
D: TRBD1
J: TRBJ1-1
DNA: TGCAGCGTTTCAACCGGGACAGGGACCAATGTAGCTTTCTTT
CDR3: CSVSTGTGTNVAFF